The clone carrying this T cell receptor beta chain was seen a few times. Its antigen is not known. By quantitative 5'-RACE with molecular barcodes, the TCR beta libraries were made. From the 5' RACE reads, TCRdb called clonotypes with MiXCR, one entry per CDR3 protein. The sample holds 200,000 to 250,000 distinct CDR3 sequences; around 7.9% are singletons and the top ten take 12% to 15%. The sample is drawn from a study of CD8 T cells in ankylosing spondylitis. General study results and limits: Clones linked to disease were reported to show significant enrichment in matched ankylosing spondylitis synovial fluid. Blood of patients with ankylosing spondylitis appeared to be characterized by a TCR beta motif of roughly eight highly homologous variants.

J was trimmed by 6 bases and V by 5 bases; bases with no gene match: 12. The germline CDR1 and CDR2 sequences are SGHVS and FQNEAQ. The CDR3 runs to 16 residues. Sequencing was done on a sample of blood, either unsorted or a sorted T cell fraction (not recorded which). The TCR comes from a male donor with ankylosing spondylitis. The J gene is TRBJ2-7, the V gene TRBV7-8; 11 bases are a match to TRBD1. In DNA form, the CDR3 reads TGTGCCAGCAGCCCCAATGATGGGACAGGGGGACGCGAGCAGTACTTC. Protein sequence: CASSPNDGTGGREQYF.